This T cell receptor (beta chain) was recorded in a study of T cells expressing NK-cell markers. Study-wide background: It was sorted CD3+CD56-NKG2C+, CD3+CD56+NKG2C- and CD3+CD56+NKG2C+ T cells that provided the TCR beta repertoires. Seven of the eight sequenced donors were HCMV-seropositive; one was seronegative.

About this clonotype: Its antigen is currently unknown.

TCRdb reanalyzed the 5' RACE reads, giving one entry per CDR3 protein sequence and no DNA. The sample table includes fewer than 400,000 distinct CDR3 sequences. Findings and limits, study-wide: In roughly six donors, dominant NKG2C+ clonotypes were roughly 1.0-8% of CD8+ T cells.

The germline V gene encodes CDR1 DFQATT and CDR2 SNEGSKA (reference sequence). CDR3 length: 11 residues. Sequenced sample: blood T cells: a sorted CD56 or NKG2C T cell subset, CD4+ or CD8+ T cells, or bulk PBMC T cells (not recorded which). This sequence originates from a woman aged 45 to 65 in good health. V gene TRBV20-1 combines with J gene TRBJ2-5; absent DNA, TCRdb's TRBD2 call cannot be checked. The CDR3 spells CSAVARETQYF.